This T cell receptor beta chain was retrieved from a study of control samples from healthy donors and cancer patients. Per the germline V gene, CDR1 is MGHRA and CDR2 is YSYEKL. The CDR3 sequence is 15 residues long. Trimming stripped 4 bases from V and 2 bases from J, with 14 bases between. The repertoire was sequenced with immunoSEQ multiplex PCR; TCRdb's copy has only in-frame clones and lacks some. The sample records 100,000 or so clones, approximately 90% being singletons. The rearrangement joins TRBV4-1 to TRBJ1-1; TRBD1 might be the D (6 bases). This TCR was sampled from a man aged 30 to 39 in good health. Sequencing was performed on blood. The CDR3 sequence: CASSPGGGLNTEAFF. CDR3 DNA: TGCGCCAGCAGCCCAGGTGGGGGGCTCAACACTGAAGCTTTCTTT.